A single sample is the source of the 4 T cell receptor beta chains below, sequenced in a study of patients and donors after allogeneic stem cell transplantation. A single record per CDR3 protein comes from TCRdb applying MiXCR to the RT-PCR reads. Of about 110,000 distinct CDR3 sequences listed, 35% were seen once; the top ten hold 27%. The specimen sequenced was blood, either unsorted or a sorted T cell fraction (not recorded which). The receptor set was obtained from a human donor who was either an allogeneic HSCT recipient or a stem cell or donor lymphocyte infusion donor (not recorded which). It is not recorded whose cells these are; they may come from a transplant donor.

This clonotype came up once. The V and J genes are TRBV20-1 and TRBJ2-4; D ambiguous. Trimming removed 6 bases from V and 0 bases from J, with 12 bases in between. Germline CDR1 is DFQATT and CDR2 is SNEGSKA (reference sequence). This CDR3 contains 14 residues. This CDR3 is CSALQLLAKNIQYF. CDR3 nucleotide sequence: TGCAGTGCCTTACAGCTTCTAGCCAAAAACATTCAGTACTTC.

In this sample, this clonotype turned up a few times. V is TRBV10-3 and J is TRBJ2-3; D possibly uses TRBD1 or TRBD2 (5 bases each). The germline CDR1 and CDR2 sequences are ENHRY and SYGVKD. The CDR3 totals 13 residues. V shed 7 bases and J shed 3 bases, with 11 bases lying between them. In DNA form, the CDR3 reads TGTGCCATCATGGCAGGGAGAACAGATACGCAGTATTTT. Amino acids: CAIMAGRTDTQYF.

This sequence joins TRBV29-1 and TRBJ2-5; no firm D call. V gave up 0 bases and J gave up 3 bases, with 5 bases separating them. In germline, CDR1 is SQVTM, CDR2 ANQGSEA. CDR3 length: 12 residues. This CDR3 reads CSVEDQKETQYF. CDR3 coding DNA: TGCAGCGTTGAAGATCAGAAAGAGACCCAGTACTTC. The complete variable domain, with remaining parts taken from reference TRBV29-1 and TRBJ2-5, reads SAVISQKPSRDICQRGTSLTIQCQVDSQVTMMFWYRQQPGQSLTLIATANQGSEATYESGFVIDKFPISRPNLTFSTLTVSNMSPEDSSIYLCSVEDQKETQYFGPGTRLLVL.

The chain carries TRBV6-5 and TRBJ2-1, with 8 bases matching TRBD2. With V trimmed by 5 bases and J by 4 bases, 7 bases remained unmatched. The CDR3 has 15 amino acids. CDR1 MNHEY and CDR2 SVGAGI come from the germline V gene. The CDR3 is CASSKSGRGYNEQFF. For the CDR3, the DNA is TGTGCCAGCAGTAAGAGCGGGAGAGGGTACAATGAGCAGTTCTTC.